A selection of T cell receptor beta chains follows, all from one sample in a study of T cell repertoires in cytomegalovirus infection. Using its own MiXCR run on the reads, TCRdb lists one record per CDR3 protein. Among approximately 290,000 distinct CDR3 sequences, under 30% were seen once, and the ten largest hold around 13%. Source material: PBMCs. The receptors were sampled from a human donor in good health (CMV status not recorded). Some clones in this sample may be carry-over from other donors' samples. Each CDR3 is given with its conserved first and last residue. A D gene is named only where the DNA matches it firmly. The size of a clone is reported for some rows only, either as once, few or many, or as a class for expanded clones.

D gene: TRBD1
clone size: -
V gene: TRBV12-3/TRBV12-4
J gene: TRBJ2-7
CDR3 DNA: TGTGCCAGCGGCAGGACAGGGTCCTACGAGCAGTACTTC
CDR3 protein: CASGRTGSYEQYF

D gene: -
clone size: many
V gene: TRBV7-2
J gene: TRBJ2-2
CDR3 DNA: TGTGCCAGCAGCTTACTAGGGCGGAACACCGGGGAGCTGTTTTTT
CDR3 protein: CASSLLGRNTGELFF

D gene: TRBD2
clone size: few
V gene: TRBV7-9
J gene: TRBJ2-1
CDR3 DNA: TGTGCCAGCAGCCCCCGGGCTAGCGGGGCCTACAATGAGCAGTTCTTC
CDR3 protein: CASSPRASGAYNEQFF

D gene: TRBD2
clone size: many
V gene: TRBV7-2
J gene: TRBJ2-1
CDR3 DNA: TGTGCCAGCAGCCCCCCCGCGGGAGGTATAGAACAGTTCTTC
CDR3 protein: CASSPPAGGIEQFF

D gene: -
clone size: -
V gene: TRBV28
J gene: TRBJ2-1
CDR3 DNA: TGTGCCAGCAGTTCGTCCGGGACCGTCAATGAGCAGTTCTTC
CDR3 protein: CASSSSGTVNEQFF

D gene: TRBD1
clone size: few
V gene: TRBV6-6
J gene: TRBJ1-5
CDR3 DNA: TGTGCCAGCAGACAGACAGGGGGAAACCAGCCCCAGCATTTT
CDR3 protein: CASRQTGGNQPQHF

D gene: TRBD2
clone size: -
V gene: TRBV5-1
J gene: TRBJ2-7
CDR3 DNA: TGCGCCAGCAGCCCCCTTCTAGCGGGATTACCCTACGAGCAGTACTTC
CDR3 protein: CASSPLLAGLPYEQYF

D gene: TRBD2
clone size: few
V gene: TRBV28
J gene: TRBJ2-1
CDR3 DNA: TGTGCCAGCAGACCGGGACTAGCGGCAGGTGAGCAGTTCTTC
CDR3 protein: CASRPGLAAGEQFF

D gene: -
clone size: many
V gene: TRBV7-8
J gene: TRBJ2-5
CDR3 DNA: TGTGCCAGCAGCTTTTCCCTGAAAGAGACCCAGTACTTC
CDR3 protein: CASSFSLKETQYF

D gene: TRBD1
clone size: few
V gene: TRBV12-3/TRBV12-4
J gene: TRBJ1-1
CDR3 DNA: TGTGCCAGCAGGATCCGGACAGGTGACACTGAAGCTTTCTTT
CDR3 protein: CASRIRTGDTEAFF

D gene: TRBD2
clone size: once
V gene: TRBV12-3/TRBV12-4
J gene: TRBJ2-1
CDR3 DNA: TGTGCCAGCAGGCCAGACCGCCTAGCGGGAGACCACAGAGGGCAGTTCTTC
CDR3 protein: CASRPDRLAGDHRGQFF

D gene: -
clone size: many
V gene: TRBV7-2
J gene: TRBJ2-7
CDR3 DNA: TGTGCCAGCAGCTTAGTGTACCCTACCTACGAGCAGTACTTC
CDR3 protein: CASSLVYPTYEQYF

D gene: -
clone size: few
V gene: TRBV18
J gene: TRBJ2-7
CDR3 DNA: TGTGCCAGCTCACCACCGAGCAGAAATTGGCAGTACTTC
CDR3 protein: CASSPPSRNWQYF

D gene: TRBD1
clone size: -
V gene: TRBV28
J gene: TRBJ1-5
CDR3 DNA: TGTGCCAGCAGTTTATTAGGGACAGGTGATCAGCCCCAGCATTTT
CDR3 protein: CASSLLGTGDQPQHF

D gene: -
clone size: -
V gene: TRBV20-1
J gene: TRBJ1-4
CDR3 DNA: TGCAGTGCTAGCTCAGATTCAACTAATGAAAAACTGTTTTTT
CDR3 protein: CSASSDSTNEKLFF

D gene: -
clone size: many
V gene: TRBV27
J gene: TRBJ1-2
CDR3 DNA: TGTGCCAGCAGCCCGTTAGGGGTCTATGGCTACACCTTC
CDR3 protein: CASSPLGVYGYTF

D gene: -
clone size: few
V gene: TRBV20-1
J gene: TRBJ2-3
CDR3 DNA: TGCAGTGCTCCGAGAGTTCCAGATACGCAGTATTTT
CDR3 protein: CSAPRVPDTQYF

D gene: -
clone size: few
V gene: TRBV6-1
J gene: TRBJ2-2
CDR3 DNA: TGTGCCAGCATAAGGTCAGACACCGGGGAGCTGTTTTTT
CDR3 protein: CASIRSDTGELFF